This T cell receptor beta chain is from a study of long-term antiretroviral therapy in people with HIV. Survey level was the resolution at which the v3.0 immunoSEQ assay ran. Sequenced by immunoSEQ multiplex PCR; TCRdb stores in-frame clones only, minus some. This table holds some 11,000 clones, roughly 80% found once. Germline CDR1 is SGHNT and CDR2 is YENEEA. Trimming pared 1 base from V and 7 bases from J, leaving 11 bases between. The CDR3 extends over 13 amino acids. The chain employs TRBV11-3 and TRBJ2-7, with D maybe TRBD1 (5 bases). The origin of this receptor is a woman in her 40s with HIV. The material sequenced was unsorted PBMCs, taken 0.8 years before starting antiretroviral therapy. Here the CDR3 reads CASSLGTMGEQYF. The CDR3 bases are TGTGCCAGCAGCTTAGGGACAATGGGGGAGCAGTACTTC.